These 8 T cell receptor beta chains originate from one sample sequenced in a study of shared clonotypes between healthy human individuals. Clones were read by immunoSEQ multiplex PCR, and TCRdb kept only the in-frame ones, dropping some. The table records under 1,900,000 clones, less than 99% of them present only once. The material sequenced was naive CD4+ T cells sorted from blood. Subset indicated: CD45RA+ positively selected. These receptors were collected from a man aged 30 to 45 in good health.

The chain uses TRBV29-1 and TRBJ2-1; 12 bases are shared with TRBD2. Germline V gene lookup returns CDR1 SQVTM and CDR2 ANQGSEA. The CDR3 is 15 residues long. After removal of 5 bases from V and 9 bases from J, the junction contained 11 bases not matched to a gene. The CDR3 DNA reads as TGCAGCGTTCCAGGCGGACTAGCGGGAATTAGTGAGCAGTTCTTC. It codes for CSVPGGLAGISEQFF.

This rearrangement joins TRBV7-2 to TRBJ2-1; D unresolved. Germline V CDR1 and CDR2: SGHTA, FQGNSA. This CDR3 contains 16 residues. The germline V and J ends were trimmed by 1 base and 1 base, with 11 bases remaining between them. CDR3 sequence (DNA): TGTGCCAGCAGCTTAGAGTGGGGTAGGTCCTACAATGAGCAGTTCTTC. Translation gives CASSLEWGRSYNEQFF.

As to this clone: This same CDR3 is encoded by further DNA sequences in the sample. The rearrangement joins TRBV7-2 to TRBJ2-7; D unclear. V was trimmed by 1 base and J by 3 bases, leaving 10 bases between them. Germline CDR1 and CDR2: SGHTA and FQGNSA. The CDR3 is 14 amino acids. CDR3 loop: CASSLVLGDYEQYF. The CDR3 DNA is TGTGCCAGCAGCTTAGTCCTAGGCGACTACGAGCAGTACTTC. The whole variable domain, remainder taken from reference TRBV7-2 and TRBJ2-7, is GAGVSQSPSNKVTEKGKDVELRCDPISGHTALYWYRQSLGQGLEFLIYFQGNSAPDKSGLPSDRFSAERTGGSVSTLTIQRTQQEDSAVYLCASSLVLGDYEQYFGPGTRLTVT.

CDR3 residues: CASRLPGTGFNQPQHF. Here the CDR3 DNA reads TGTGCCAGCAGACTTCCCGGGACAGGGTTTAATCAGCCCCAGCATTTT. The V and J genes are TRBV28 and TRBJ1-5; TRBD1 agrees at 9 bases. The J segment lost 4 bases and the V segment lost 6 bases, leaving 10 bases of the junction unmatched. From germline, CDR1 is MDHEN and CDR2 SYDVKM. The CDR3 is made up of 16 amino acids.

This clone came up a few times. The chain is built from TRBV7-2 and TRBJ2-1; 14 bases line up with TRBD2. J lost 3 bases, V lost 1 base, and 5 bases had no gene match. Germline values: CDR1 SGHTA, CDR2 FQGNSA. This CDR3 is built from 18 residues. The CDR3 region is CASSLEGTSGRHYNEQFF. The DNA for the CDR3 is TGTGCCAGCAGCTTAGAGGGGACTAGCGGGAGACACTACAATGAGCAGTTCTTC.

The chain links TRBV5-1 to TRBJ1-3; D is perhaps TRBD1 (6 bases). V was pared by 1 base and J by 4 bases, with 15 bases between. The CDR3 spans 16 residues. Per germline, CDR1 SGHRS and CDR2 YFSETQ. CDR3 protein: CASSLSPGGQGNTIYF. Written as DNA, the CDR3 is TGCGCCAGCAGCTTGTCCCCTGGGGGGCAAGGAAACACCATATATTTT.

The rearrangement links TRBV30 to TRBJ1-4; D call uncertain. From germline, CDR1 is GTSNPN and CDR2 SVGIG (reference sequence). The V gene lost 0 bases and the J gene lost 4 bases, with 15 bases spanning the gap. CDR3 size: 16 residues. The CDR3, as DNA: TGTGCCTGGAGTGTAAGCGGGTTGAGACATAATGAAAAACTGTTTTTT. Translating gives CAWSVSGLRHNEKLFF.

The V and J genes are TRBV19 and TRBJ2-6; 11 positions agree with TRBD1. The trim removed 8 bases at V and 2 bases at J, leaving 2 bases unmatched. CDR1 and CDR2 (germline): LNHDA, SQIVND (reference sequence). The CDR3 consists of 15 residues. The CDR3 sequence: CASRDRGAGANVLTF. The CDR3 nucleotides are TGTGCCAGTCGGGACAGGGGGGCTGGGGCCAACGTCCTGACTTTC.